This T cell receptor (beta chain) stems from a study of blood T cell repertoires in COVID-19. Study-level information: Nucleic acid was either cDNA or gDNA, and it came from T cells, B-cell-depleted T cells, or PBMCs.

Repertoires were generated with immunoSEQ multiplex PCR, while TCRdb's copy carries only in-frame clones and drops some. The sample yields some 270,000 clones, 70% to 90% seen once. Germline V gives CDR1 MNHEY, CDR2 SVGAGI. This CDR3 is 14 amino acids long. The V segment lost 6 bases and the J segment 1 base; nucleotides outside the gene matches: 4. Adults between about 18 and 89 years of age took part from under 30 US areas. Cohorts were determined from participant-reported clinical history. This sequence originates from a woman in her forties or fifties who had been exposed to COVID-19. Sequencing was carried out using PBMCs or T cells enriched from blood (not recorded which). The chain carries TRBV6-5 and TRBJ1-1, with TRBD1 identical over 8 bases. The CDR3 coding sequence is TGTGCCAGCAGCAACAGGGGGGGGAACACTGAAGCTTTCTTT. Amino acid sequence: CASSNRGGNTEAFF.